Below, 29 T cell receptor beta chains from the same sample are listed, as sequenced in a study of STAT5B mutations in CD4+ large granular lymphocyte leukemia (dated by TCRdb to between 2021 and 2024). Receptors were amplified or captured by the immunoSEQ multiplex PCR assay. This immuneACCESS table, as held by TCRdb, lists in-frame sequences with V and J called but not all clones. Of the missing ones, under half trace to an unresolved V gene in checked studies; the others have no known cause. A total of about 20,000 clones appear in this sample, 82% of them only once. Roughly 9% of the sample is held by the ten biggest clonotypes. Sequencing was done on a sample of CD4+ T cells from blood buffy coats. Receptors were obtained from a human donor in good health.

The CDR3 coding sequence is TGCAGCGCCTGGACAGGGGTGAACACTGAAGCTTTCTTT. Translating it yields CSAWTGVNTEAFF. This chain connects TRBV29-1 to TRBJ1-1; 9 bases are a match to TRBD1. The CDR3 totals 13 residues. Germline CDR1 reads SQVTM; CDR2 reads ANQGSEA. V was pared by 7 bases and J by 0 bases, with 3 bases of the junction left unmatched.

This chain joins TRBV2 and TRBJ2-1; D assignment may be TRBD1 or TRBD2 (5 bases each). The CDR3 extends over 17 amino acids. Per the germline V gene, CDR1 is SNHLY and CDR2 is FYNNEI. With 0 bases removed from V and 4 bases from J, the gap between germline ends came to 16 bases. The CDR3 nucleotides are TGTGCCAGCAGTGAAGCCGTCGGGACCTTAGTATACAATGAGCAGTTCTTC. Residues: CASSEAVGTLVYNEQFF.

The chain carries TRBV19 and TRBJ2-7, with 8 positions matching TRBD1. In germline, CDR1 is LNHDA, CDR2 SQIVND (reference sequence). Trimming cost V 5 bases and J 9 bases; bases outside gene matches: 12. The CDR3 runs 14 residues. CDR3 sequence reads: CASSVDRESGGQYF. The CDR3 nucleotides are TGTGCCAGTAGTGTGGACAGGGAGTCTGGAGGGCAGTACTTC. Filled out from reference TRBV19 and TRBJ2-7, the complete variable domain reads DGGITQSPKYLFRKEGQNVTLSCEQNLNHDAMYWYRQDPGQGLRLIYYSQIVNDFQKGDIAEGYSVSREKKESFPLTVTSAQKNPTAFYLCASSVDRESGGQYFGPGTRLTVT.

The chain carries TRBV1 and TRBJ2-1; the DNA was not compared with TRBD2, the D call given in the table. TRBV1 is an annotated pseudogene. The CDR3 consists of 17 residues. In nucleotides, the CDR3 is TGCACCAGCAGCCAAGATATGGCGGGGAGGGCGATTAATGAGCAGTTCTTC. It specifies CTSSQDMAGRAINEQFF.

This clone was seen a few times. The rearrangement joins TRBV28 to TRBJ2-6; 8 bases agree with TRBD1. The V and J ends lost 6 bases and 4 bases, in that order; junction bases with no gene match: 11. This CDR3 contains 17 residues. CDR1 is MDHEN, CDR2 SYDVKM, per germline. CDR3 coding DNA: TGTGCCAGCAGCCCTCTTCAGGGGGCACTCGGGGCCAACGTCCTGACTTTC. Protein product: CASSPLQGALGANVLTF. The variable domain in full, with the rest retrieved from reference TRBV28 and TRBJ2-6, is DVKVTQSSRYLVKRTGEKVFLECVQDMDHENMFWYRQDPGLGLRLIYFSYDVKMKEKGDIPEGYSVSREKKERFSLILESASTNQTSMYLCASSPLQGALGANVLTFGAGSRLTVL.

The CDR3 coding sequence is TGTGCCAGTGGGTCCTCTGGCGGGAGTGCCGGGGAGCTGTTTTTT. This codes for CASGSSGGSAGELFF. The chain links TRBV28 to TRBJ2-2; 7 bases are shared with TRBD2. The junction had 13 bases not matched to a gene; V was cut back by 9 bases and J by 6 bases. Germline-derived CDR1 and CDR2 are MDHEN and SYDVKM. The length of the CDR3 is 15 residues.

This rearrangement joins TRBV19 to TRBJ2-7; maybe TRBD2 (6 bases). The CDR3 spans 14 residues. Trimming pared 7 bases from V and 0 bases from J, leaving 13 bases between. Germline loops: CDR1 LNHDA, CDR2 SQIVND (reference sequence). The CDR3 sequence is CASTPGLYSYEQYF. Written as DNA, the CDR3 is TGTGCCAGTACTCCGGGACTGTACTCCTACGAGCAGTACTTC.

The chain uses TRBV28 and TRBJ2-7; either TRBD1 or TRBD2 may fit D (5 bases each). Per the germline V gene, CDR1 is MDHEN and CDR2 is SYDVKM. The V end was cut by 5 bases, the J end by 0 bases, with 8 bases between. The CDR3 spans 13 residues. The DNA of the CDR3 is TGTGCCAGCAGTGCAGGGAGCTCCTACGAGCAGTACTTC. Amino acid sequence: CASSAGSSYEQYF.

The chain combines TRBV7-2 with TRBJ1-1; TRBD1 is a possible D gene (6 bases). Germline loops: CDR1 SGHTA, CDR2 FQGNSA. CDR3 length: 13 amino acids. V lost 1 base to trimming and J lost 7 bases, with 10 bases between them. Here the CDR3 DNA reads TGTGCCAGCAGCTTAGTCAGGGGTAATGAAGCTTTCTTT. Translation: CASSLVRGNEAFF.

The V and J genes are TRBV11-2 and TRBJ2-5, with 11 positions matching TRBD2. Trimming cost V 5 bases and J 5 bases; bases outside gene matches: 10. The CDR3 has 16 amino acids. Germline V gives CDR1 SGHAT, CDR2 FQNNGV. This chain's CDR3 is CASSTLGASGRETQYF. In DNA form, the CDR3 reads TGTGCCAGCAGCACCCTCGGGGCTAGCGGGAGGGAGACCCAGTACTTC. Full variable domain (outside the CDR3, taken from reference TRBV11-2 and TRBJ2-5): EAGVAQSPRYKIIEKRQSVAFWCNPISGHATLYWYQQILGQGPKLLIQFQNNGVVDDSQLPKDRFSAERLKGVDSTLKIQPAKLEDSAVYLCASSTLGASGRETQYFGPGTRLLVL.

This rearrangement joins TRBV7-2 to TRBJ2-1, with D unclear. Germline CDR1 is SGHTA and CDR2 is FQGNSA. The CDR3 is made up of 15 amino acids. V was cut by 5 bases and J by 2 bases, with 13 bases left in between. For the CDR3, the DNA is TGTGCCAGCAGCCTACGAGCAGGTACCTACAATGAGCAGTTCTTC. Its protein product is CASSLRAGTYNEQFF.

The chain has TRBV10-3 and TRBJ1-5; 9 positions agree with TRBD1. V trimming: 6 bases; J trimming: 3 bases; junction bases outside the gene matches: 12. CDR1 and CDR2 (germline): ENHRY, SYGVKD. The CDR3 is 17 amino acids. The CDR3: CAISRTNRDRANQPQHF. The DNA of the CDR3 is TGTGCCATCAGCCGAACAAACCGGGACAGGGCCAATCAGCCCCAGCATTTT.

This chain's CDR3 is CASSPGTETYNSPLHF. The CDR3 bases are TGTGCCAGCTCACCGGGGACAGAAACCTATAATTCACCCCTCCACTTT. The chain couples TRBV18 to TRBJ1-6, with TRBD1 matching over 7 bases. CDR1 and CDR2 from the germline V gene are KGHSH and LQKENI. The CDR3 length is 16 residues. V gave up 3 bases and J gave up 2 bases; unmatched junction bases: 4.

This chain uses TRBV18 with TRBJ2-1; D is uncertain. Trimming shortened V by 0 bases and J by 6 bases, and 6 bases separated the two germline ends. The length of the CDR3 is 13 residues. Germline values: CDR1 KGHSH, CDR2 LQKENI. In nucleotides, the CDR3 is TGTGCCAGCTCACCACCAGCCTTCAATGAGCAGTTCTTC. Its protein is CASSPPAFNEQFF.

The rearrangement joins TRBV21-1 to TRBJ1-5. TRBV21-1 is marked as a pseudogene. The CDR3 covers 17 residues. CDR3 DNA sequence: TGTGCCAGCAGCCTGCGGTCCTGGGCCAGGTGGGGTCAGCCCCAGCATTTT. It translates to CASSLRSWARWGQPQHF.

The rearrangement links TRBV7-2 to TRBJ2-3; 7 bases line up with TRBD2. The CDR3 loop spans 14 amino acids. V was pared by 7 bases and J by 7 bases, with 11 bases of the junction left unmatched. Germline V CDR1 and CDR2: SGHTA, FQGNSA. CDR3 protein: CASTKAGVANTQYF. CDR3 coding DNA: TGTGCCAGCACGAAGGCGGGGGTGGCAAATACGCAGTATTTT.

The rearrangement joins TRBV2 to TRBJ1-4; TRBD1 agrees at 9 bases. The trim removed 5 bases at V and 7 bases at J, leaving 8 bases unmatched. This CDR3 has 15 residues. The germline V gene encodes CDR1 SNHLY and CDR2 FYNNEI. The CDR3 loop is CASSSTGGTPEKLFF. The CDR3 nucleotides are TGTGCCAGCAGTTCCACAGGGGGCACTCCTGAAAAACTGTTTTTT.

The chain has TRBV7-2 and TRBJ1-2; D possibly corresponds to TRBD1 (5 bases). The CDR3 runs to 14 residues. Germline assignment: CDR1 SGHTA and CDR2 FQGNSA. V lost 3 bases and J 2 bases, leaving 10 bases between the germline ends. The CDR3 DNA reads TGTGCCAGCAGCTTTACTGGACAAAACTATGGCTACACCTTC. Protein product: CASSFTGQNYGYTF.

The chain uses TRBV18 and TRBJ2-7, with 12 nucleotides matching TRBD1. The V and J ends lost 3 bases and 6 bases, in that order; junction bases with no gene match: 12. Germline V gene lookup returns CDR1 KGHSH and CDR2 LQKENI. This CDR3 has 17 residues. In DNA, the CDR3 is TGTGCCAGCTCACCCCCCAGTCCGGGACAGGGGGCTTTCGAGCAGTACTTC. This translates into CASSPPSPGQGAFEQYF.

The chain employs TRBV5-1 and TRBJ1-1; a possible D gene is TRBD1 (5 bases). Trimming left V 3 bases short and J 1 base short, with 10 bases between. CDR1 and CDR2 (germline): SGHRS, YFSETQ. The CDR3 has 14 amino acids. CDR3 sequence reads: CASSSGPSNTEAFF. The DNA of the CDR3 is TGCGCCAGCAGCTCGGGACCCTCGAACACTGAAGCTTTCTTT. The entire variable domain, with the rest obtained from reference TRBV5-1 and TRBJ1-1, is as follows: KAGVTQTPRYLIKTRGQQVTLSCSPISGHRSVSWYQQTPGQGLQFLFEYFSETQRNKGNFPGRFSGRQFSNSRSEMNVSTLELGDSALYLCASSSGPSNTEAFFGQGTRLTVV.

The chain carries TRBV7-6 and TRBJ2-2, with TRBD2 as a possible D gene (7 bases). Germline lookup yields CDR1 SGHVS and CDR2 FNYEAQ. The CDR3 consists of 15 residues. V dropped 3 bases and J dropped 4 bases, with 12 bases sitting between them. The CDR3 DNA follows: TGTGCCAGCAGCTTCGGGGGGCAGACCACCGGGGAGCTGTTTTTT. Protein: CASSFGGQTTGELFF. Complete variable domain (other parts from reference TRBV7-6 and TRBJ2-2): GAGVSQSPRYKVTKRGQDVALRCDPISGHVSLYWYRQALGQGPEFLTYFNYEAQQDKSGLPNDRFSAERPEGSISTLTIQRTEQRDSAMYRCASSFGGQTTGELFFGEGSRLTVL.

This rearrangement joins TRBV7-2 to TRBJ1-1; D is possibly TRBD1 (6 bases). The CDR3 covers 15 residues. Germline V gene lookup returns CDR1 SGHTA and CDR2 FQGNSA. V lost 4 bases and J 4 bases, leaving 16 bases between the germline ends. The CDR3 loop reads CASSSQGIVGTEAFF. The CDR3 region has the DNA TGTGCCAGCAGCTCACAGGGTATCGTAGGCACTGAAGCTTTCTTT.

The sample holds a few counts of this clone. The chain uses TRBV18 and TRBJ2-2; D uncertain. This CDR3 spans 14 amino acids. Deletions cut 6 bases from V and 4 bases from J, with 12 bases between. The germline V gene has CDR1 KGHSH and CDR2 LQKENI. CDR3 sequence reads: CASSRFVGTGELFF. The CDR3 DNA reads TGTGCCAGCTCGCGTTTCGTGGGCACCGGGGAGCTGTTTTTT.

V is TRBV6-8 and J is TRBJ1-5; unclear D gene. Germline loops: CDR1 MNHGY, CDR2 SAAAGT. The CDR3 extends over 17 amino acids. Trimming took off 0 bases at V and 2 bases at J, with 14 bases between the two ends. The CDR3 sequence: CASSYSRRPQGNQPQHF. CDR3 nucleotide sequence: TGTGCCAGCAGTTACTCGAGAAGGCCTCAGGGCAATCAGCCCCAGCATTTT.

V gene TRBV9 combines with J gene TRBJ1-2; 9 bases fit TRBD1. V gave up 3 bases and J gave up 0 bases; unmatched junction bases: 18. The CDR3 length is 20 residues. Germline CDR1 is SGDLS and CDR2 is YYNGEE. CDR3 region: CASSAVVGTGGLGTNYGYTF. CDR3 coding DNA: TGTGCCAGCAGCGCCGTAGTCGGTACAGGGGGCTTAGGGACTAACTATGGCTACACCTTC.

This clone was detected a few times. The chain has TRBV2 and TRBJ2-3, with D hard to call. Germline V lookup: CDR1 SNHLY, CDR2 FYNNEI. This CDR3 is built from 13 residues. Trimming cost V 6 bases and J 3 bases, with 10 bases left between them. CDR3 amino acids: CASSPPFTDTQYF. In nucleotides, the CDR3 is TGTGCCAGCAGCCCACCCTTTACAGATACGCAGTATTTT.

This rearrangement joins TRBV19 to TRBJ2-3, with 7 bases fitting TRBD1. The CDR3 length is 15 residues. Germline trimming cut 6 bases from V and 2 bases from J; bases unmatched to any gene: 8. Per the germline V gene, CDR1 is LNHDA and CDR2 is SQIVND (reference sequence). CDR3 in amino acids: CASSLTGTHTDTQYF. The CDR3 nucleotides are TGTGCCAGTAGCTTGACAGGGACCCACACAGATACGCAGTATTTT.

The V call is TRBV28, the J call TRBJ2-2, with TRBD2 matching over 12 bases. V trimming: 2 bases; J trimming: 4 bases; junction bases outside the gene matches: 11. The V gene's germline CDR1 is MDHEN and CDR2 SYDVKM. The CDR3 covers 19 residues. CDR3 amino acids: CASSLRGLAGSGGTGELFF. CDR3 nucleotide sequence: TGTGCCAGCAGTTTAAGAGGACTAGCGGGGTCGGGCGGCACCGGGGAGCTGTTTTTT.

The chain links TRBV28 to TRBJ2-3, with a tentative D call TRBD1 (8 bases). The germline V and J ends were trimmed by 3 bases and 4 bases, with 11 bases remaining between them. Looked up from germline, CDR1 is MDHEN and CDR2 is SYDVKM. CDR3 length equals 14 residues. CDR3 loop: CASSFTGGADTQYF. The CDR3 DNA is TGTGCCAGCAGTTTCACAGGGGGGGCAGATACGCAGTATTTT. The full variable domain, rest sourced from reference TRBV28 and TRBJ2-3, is DVKVTQSSRYLVKRTGEKVFLECVQDMDHENMFWYRQDPGLGLRLIYFSYDVKMKEKGDIPEGYSVSREKKERFSLILESASTNQTSMYLCASSFTGGADTQYFGPGTRLTVL.